Described below is a single TCR beta chain sequence and its context. These data come from a study of blood T cell repertoires in COVID-19. As for the study in general: The United States, Italy and Spain supplied acute and convalescent COVID-19 samples. From T cells, B-cell-depleted T cells, or PBMCs came the material, which was cDNA or gDNA.

Original analysis: The assay estimated nucleated cells by amplifying reference gene primers. TCRdb keeps only in-frame clones here, not all; method: immunoSEQ multiplex PCR. The V and J calls and clone size were taken over from that table, and D and trimming were inferred from the DNA. The sample consists of tens of thousands of clones, more than 75% of them appearing once. The CDR3 is made up of 14 amino acids. Germline-derived CDR1 and CDR2 are MNHEY and SVGAGI. V gave up 10 bases and J gave up 6 bases; unmatched junction bases: 10. The chain is built from TRBV6-5 and TRBJ2-2, with TRBD1 identical over 8 bases. What was sequenced was peripheral blood. The clonotype originates from a man aged 45-60 years with active or convalescent COVID-19. CDR3 region: CATRQGLESGELFF. In DNA form, the CDR3 reads TGTGCCACCAGACAGGGGCTTGAGTCCGGGGAGCTGTTTTTT.